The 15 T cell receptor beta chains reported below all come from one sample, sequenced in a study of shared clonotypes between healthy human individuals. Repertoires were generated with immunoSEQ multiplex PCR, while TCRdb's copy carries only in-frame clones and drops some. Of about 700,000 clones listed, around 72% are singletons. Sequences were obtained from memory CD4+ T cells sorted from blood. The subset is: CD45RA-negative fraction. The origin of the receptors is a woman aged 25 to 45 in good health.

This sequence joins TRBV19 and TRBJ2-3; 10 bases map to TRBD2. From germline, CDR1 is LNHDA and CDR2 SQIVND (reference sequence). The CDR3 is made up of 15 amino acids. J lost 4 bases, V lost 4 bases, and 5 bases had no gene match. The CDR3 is CASSTSGSPPDTQYF. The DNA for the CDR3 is TGTGCCAGTAGTACTAGCGGGAGCCCCCCAGATACGCAGTATTTT.

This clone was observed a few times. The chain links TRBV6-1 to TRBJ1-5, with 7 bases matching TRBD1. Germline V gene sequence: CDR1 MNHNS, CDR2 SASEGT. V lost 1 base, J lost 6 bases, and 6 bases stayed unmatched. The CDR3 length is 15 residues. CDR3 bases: TGTGCCAGCAGTGAAGAGGAAGGGGGCGGTCAGCCCCAGCATTTT. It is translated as CASSEEEGGGQPQHF.

CDR3 region: CASSPRGGLGETQYF. CDR3 nucleotides: TGCGCCAGCAGCCCCCGTGGGGGGCTCGGAGAGACCCAGTACTTC. The chain joins TRBV4-1 to TRBJ2-5; either TRBD1 or TRBD2 may supply D (6 bases each). The ends were cut back, 4 bases at V and 4 bases at J, with 16 bases in the middle. The V gene's germline CDR1 is MGHRA and CDR2 YSYEKL. This CDR3 region has 15 residues.

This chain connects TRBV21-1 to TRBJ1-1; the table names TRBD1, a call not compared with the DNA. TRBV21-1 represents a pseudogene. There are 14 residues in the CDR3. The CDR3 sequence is CASSKPRGRTEAFF. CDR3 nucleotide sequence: TGTGCCAGCAGCAAACCAAGGGGCCGAACTGAAGCTTTCTTT.

The CDR3 sequence: CASSLELATNEQYF. As DNA, the CDR3 is TGCGCCAGCAGCTTGGAACTAGCTACCAACGAGCAGTACTTC. The chain recombines TRBV5-1 with TRBJ2-7, with a possible D match to TRBD2 (6 bases). Germline CDR1 reads SGHRS; CDR2 reads YFSETQ. The CDR3 is made up of 14 amino acids. V was pared by 0 bases and J by 5 bases, with 12 bases between.

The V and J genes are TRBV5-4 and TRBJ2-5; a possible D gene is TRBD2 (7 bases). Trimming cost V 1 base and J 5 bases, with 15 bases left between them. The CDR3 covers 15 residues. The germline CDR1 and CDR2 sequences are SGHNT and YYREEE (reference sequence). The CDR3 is CASSLLDGGRETQYF. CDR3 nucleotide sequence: TGTGCCAGCAGCTTGCTCGACGGGGGGCGGGAGACCCAGTACTTC.

CDR3 in DNA: TGTGCCAGCAGCATCAACCGACTAGCGGGTACGGCAGATACGCAGTATTTT. It is translated as CASSINRLAGTADTQYF. The gene calls are TRBV7-9 and TRBJ2-3; 10 bases are a match to TRBD2. With 5 bases clipped from V and 4 bases from J, the junction kept 12 bases outside the gene matches. Germline loops: CDR1 SEHNR, CDR2 FQNEAQ (reference sequence). This CDR3 has 17 amino acids.

The CDR3 DNA reads as TGCAGCGTTGTGACGGGACTAGGGAACATTCAGTACTTC. The encoded protein is CSVVTGLGNIQYF. The chain couples TRBV29-1 to TRBJ2-4; 8 bases align to TRBD2. J was trimmed by 7 bases and V by 4 bases; bases with no gene match: 6. CDR3 length: 13 residues. In germline, CDR1 is SQVTM, CDR2 ANQGSEA. Based on the CDR3 plus reference TRBV29-1 and TRBJ2-4, the full variable domain is SAVISQKPSRDICQRGTSLTIQCQVDSQVTMMFWYRQQPGQSLTLIATANQGSEATYESGFVIDKFPISRPNLTFSTLTVSNMSPEDSSIYLCSVVTGLGNIQYFGAGTRLSVL.

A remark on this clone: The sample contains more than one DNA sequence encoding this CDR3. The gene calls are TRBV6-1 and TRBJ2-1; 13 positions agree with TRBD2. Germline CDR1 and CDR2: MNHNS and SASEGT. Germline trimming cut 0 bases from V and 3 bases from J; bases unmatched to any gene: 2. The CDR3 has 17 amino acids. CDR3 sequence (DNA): TGTGCCAGCAGTGAAGCGCGGACTAGCGGGAGCTACAATGAGCAGTTCTTC. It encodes CASSEARTSGSYNEQFF.

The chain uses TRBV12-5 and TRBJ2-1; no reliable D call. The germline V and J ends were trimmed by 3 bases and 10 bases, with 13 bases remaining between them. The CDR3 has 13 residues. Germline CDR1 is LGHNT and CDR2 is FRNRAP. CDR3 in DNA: TGTGCTAGTGGTTTCTCTACCGGAAGGGAGCAGTTCTTC. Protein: CASGFSTGREQFF.

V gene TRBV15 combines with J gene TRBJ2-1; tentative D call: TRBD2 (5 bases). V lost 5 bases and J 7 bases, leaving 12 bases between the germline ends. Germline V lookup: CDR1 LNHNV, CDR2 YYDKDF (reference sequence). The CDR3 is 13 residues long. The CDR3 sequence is CATSRGIRNEQFF. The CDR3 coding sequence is TGTGCCACCAGCCGAGGGATTCGGAATGAGCAGTTCTTC.

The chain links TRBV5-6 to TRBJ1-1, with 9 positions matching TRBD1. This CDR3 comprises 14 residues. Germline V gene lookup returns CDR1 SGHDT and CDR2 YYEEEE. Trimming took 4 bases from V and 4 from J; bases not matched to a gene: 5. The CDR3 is CASSLQGAGTEAFF. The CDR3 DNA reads TGTGCCAGCAGCCTACAGGGGGCCGGCACTGAAGCTTTCTTT.

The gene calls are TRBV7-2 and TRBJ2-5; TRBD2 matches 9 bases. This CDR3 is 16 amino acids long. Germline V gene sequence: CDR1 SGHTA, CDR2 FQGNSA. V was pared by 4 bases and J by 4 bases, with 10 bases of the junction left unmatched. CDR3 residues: CASSSGSLAGTETQYF. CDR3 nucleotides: TGTGCCAGCAGCTCTGGTTCCCTAGCGGGAACAGAGACCCAGTACTTC. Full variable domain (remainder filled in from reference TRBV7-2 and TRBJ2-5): GAGVSQSPSNKVTEKGKDVELRCDPISGHTALYWYRQSLGQGLEFLIYFQGNSAPDKSGLPSDRFSAERTGGSVSTLTIQRTQQEDSAVYLCASSSGSLAGTETQYFGPGTRLLVL.

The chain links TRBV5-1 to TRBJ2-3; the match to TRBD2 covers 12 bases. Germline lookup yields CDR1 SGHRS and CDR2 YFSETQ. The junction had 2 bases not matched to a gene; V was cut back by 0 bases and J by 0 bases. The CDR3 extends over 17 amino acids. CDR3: CASSLDGTSGSTDTQYF. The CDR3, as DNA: TGCGCCAGCAGCTTGGATGGGACTAGCGGGAGCACAGATACGCAGTATTTT.

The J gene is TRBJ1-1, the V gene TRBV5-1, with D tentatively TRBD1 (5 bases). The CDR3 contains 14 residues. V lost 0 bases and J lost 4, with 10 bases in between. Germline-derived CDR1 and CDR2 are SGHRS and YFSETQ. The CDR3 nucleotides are TGCGCCAGCAGCTTGGCAGGGAGTGTCACTGAAGCTTTCTTT. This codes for CASSLAGSVTEAFF.